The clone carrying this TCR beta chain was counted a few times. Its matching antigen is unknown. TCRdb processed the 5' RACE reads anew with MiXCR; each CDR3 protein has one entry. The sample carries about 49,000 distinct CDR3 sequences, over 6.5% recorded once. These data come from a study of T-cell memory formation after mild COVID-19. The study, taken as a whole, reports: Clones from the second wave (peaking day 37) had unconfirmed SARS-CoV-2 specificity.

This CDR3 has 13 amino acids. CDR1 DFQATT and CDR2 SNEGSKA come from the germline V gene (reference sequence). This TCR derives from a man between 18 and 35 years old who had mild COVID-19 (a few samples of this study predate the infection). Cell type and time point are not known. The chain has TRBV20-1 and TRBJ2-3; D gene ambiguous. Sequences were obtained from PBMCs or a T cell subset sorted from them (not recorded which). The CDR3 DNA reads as TGCAGCCCGGTGGGGTTCGGCACAGATACGCAGTATTTT. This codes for CSPVGFGTDTQYF.